The 5 T cell receptor beta chains given below trace back to one sample, sequenced in a study of CD8 T cells in Susac syndrome. With random hexamers, reverse transcription was performed on about 0.5 to 1 ug of RNA. TCRdb independently ran MiXCR on the immunoSEQ multiplex PCR reads; one entry per CDR3 protein. The table records fewer than 150,000 distinct CDR3 sequences, nearly 95% of them present only once. The sequenced material came from CD4+ T cells from PBMCs. The receptors were sampled from a human donor in good health.

This chain uses TRBV30 with TRBJ2-7; tentatively, D is TRBD2 (5 bases). Germline V CDR1 and CDR2: GTSNPN, SVGIG (reference sequence). V was clipped by 5 bases and J by 0 bases, with 11 bases between them. CDR3 length: 13 amino acids. CDR3 DNA sequence: TGTGCCTGGGATCGGAGGTCCTCCTACGAGCAGTACTTC. Protein: CAWDRRSSYEQYF.

V usage is TRBV3-1 and J usage is TRBJ2-3, with a weak D call TRBD2 (5 bases). The germline V gene encodes CDR1 LGHDT and CDR2 YNNKEL (reference sequence). There are 13 residues in the CDR3. The V and J ends lost 6 bases and 4 bases respectively, with 11 bases between them. The CDR3 DNA reads as TGTGCCAGCAGGAACGGGAATGCAGATACGCAGTATTTT. Its protein product is CASRNGNADTQYF.

The rearrangement joins TRBV15 to TRBJ1-1; D might be TRBD1 (5 bases). Trimming stripped 0 bases from V and 4 bases from J, with 15 bases between. CDR3 length: 16 residues. Germline CDR1 is LNHNV and CDR2 is YYDKDF (reference sequence). Written as DNA, the CDR3 is TGTGCCACCAGCAGAGATCCCCGTGGGGCGGGCACTGAAGCTTTCTTT. Protein sequence: CATSRDPRGAGTEAFF.

The chain joins TRBV5-1 to TRBJ2-1; 7 nucleotides match TRBD1. Trimming removed 2 bases from V and 0 bases from J; junction bases left unmatched: 8. The CDR3 covers 17 residues. In germline, CDR1 is SGHRS, CDR2 YFSETQ. The CDR3 spells CASSLQGLGSSYNEQFF. DNA of the CDR3: TGCGCCAGCAGCTTACAGGGGTTAGGGAGCTCCTACAATGAGCAGTTCTTC.

This sequence joins TRBV4-1 and TRBJ2-4; TRBD2 matches at 9 bases. This CDR3 spans 15 amino acids. Germline V gene data show CDR1 as MGHRA and CDR2 as YSYEKL. V was pared by 4 bases and J by 14 bases, with 15 bases of the junction left unmatched. The CDR3 loop is CASSPAIQSGGTEYF. DNA for the CDR3: TGCGCCAGCAGCCCAGCAATTCAGAGCGGGGGGACGGAGTACTTC.